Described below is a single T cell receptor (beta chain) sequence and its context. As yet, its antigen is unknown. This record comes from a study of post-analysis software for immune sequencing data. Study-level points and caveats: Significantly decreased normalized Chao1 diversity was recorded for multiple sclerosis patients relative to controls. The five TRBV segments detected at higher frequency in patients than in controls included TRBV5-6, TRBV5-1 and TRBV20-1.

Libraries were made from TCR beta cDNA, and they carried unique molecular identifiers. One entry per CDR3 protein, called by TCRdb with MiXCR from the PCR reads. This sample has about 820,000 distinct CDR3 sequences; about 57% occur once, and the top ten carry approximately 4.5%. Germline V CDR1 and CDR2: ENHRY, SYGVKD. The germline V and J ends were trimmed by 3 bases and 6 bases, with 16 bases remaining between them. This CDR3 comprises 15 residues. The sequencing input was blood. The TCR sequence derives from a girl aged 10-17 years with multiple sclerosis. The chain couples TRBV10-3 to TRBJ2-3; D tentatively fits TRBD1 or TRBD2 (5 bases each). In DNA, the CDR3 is TGTGCCATCAGTGATGGGGGAGCCCACCTCGATACGCAGTATTTT. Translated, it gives CAISDGGAHLDTQYF.